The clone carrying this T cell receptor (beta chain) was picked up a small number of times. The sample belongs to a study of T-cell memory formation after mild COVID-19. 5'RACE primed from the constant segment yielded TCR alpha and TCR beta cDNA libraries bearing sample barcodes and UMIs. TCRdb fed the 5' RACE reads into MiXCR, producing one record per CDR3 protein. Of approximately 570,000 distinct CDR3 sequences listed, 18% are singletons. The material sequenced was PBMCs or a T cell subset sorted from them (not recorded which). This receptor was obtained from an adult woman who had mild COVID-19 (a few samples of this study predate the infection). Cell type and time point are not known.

The CDR3 DNA follows: TGCGCCAGCAGCCCCTGGATGGGTGGAGAGACCCAGTACTTC. This gives the protein CASSPWMGGETQYF. The chain couples TRBV5-1 to TRBJ2-5, with D hard to call. V gave up 4 bases and J gave up 4 bases, with 14 bases separating them. Germline V gene sequence: CDR1 SGHRS, CDR2 YFSETQ. The CDR3 has 14 residues.